Below are 8 T cell receptor beta chains sequenced from a single sample in a study of control samples from healthy donors and cancer patients (TCRdb year 2020). Library preparation employed the immunoSEQ multiplex PCR assay. This is the immuneACCESS table as TCRdb keeps it, with only in-frame sequences that have V and J called. A part of the clones is gone; compared with another copy, unresolved V genes explain less than half, and the rest is unexplained. The sample includes around 30,000 clones, with 86% observed a single time. Under 2% of the sample is taken by the ten largest. Source material: PBMCs. These receptors came from a woman in her thirties or forties with lung cancer.

The V and J genes are TRBV28 and TRBJ2-7; the match to TRBD1 covers 8 bases. The J segment lost 0 bases and the V segment lost 7 bases, leaving 11 bases of the junction unmatched. The CDR3 is 16 amino acids. CDR1 MDHEN and CDR2 SYDVKM come from the germline V gene. The CDR3 reads CASKAGGGGSSYEQYF. In DNA form, the CDR3 reads TGTGCCAGCAAGGCAGGGGGCGGTGGGAGCTCCTACGAGCAGTACTTC.

V gene TRBV5-1 combines with J gene TRBJ2-1, with unresolved D. This CDR3 region has 13 residues. CDR1 and CDR2 from the germline V gene are SGHRS and YFSETQ. Deletions cut 0 bases from V and 4 bases from J, with 5 bases between. The CDR3 loop is CASSLDSYNEQFF. The CDR3 region has the DNA TGCGCCAGCAGCTTGGACAGTTACAATGAGCAGTTCTTC.

This clone occurred once. The chain carries TRBV28 and TRBJ2-1; tentative D call: TRBD1 (5 bases). V was pared by 6 bases and J by 4 bases, with 7 bases between. This CDR3 contains 12 residues. CDR1 MDHEN and CDR2 SYDVKM come from the germline V gene. CDR3 in amino acids: CASRTVYNEQFF. CDR3 nucleotide sequence: TGTGCCAGCAGGACAGTGTACAATGAGCAGTTCTTC. Supplemented by reference TRBV28 and TRBJ2-1, the full variable domain reads DVKVTQSSRYLVKRTGEKVFLECVQDMDHENMFWYRQDPGLGLRLIYFSYDVKMKEKGDIPEGYSVSREKKERFSLILESASTNQTSMYLCASRTVYNEQFFGPGTRLTVL.

The count of this clone is one. The V call is TRBV28, the J call TRBJ1-1; D may be TRBD1 (6 bases). There are 14 residues in the CDR3. V was clipped by 6 bases and J by 5 bases, with 16 bases between them. Germline-derived CDR1 and CDR2 are MDHEN and SYDVKM. As DNA, the CDR3 is TGTGCCAGCAGAGAACCGGGGAGGGGGACTGAAGCTTTCTTT. Amino acid sequence: CASREPGRGTEAFF. The variable domain in full, completed from reference TRBV28 and TRBJ1-1, reads DVKVTQSSRYLVKRTGEKVFLECVQDMDHENMFWYRQDPGLGLRLIYFSYDVKMKEKGDIPEGYSVSREKKERFSLILESASTNQTSMYLCASREPGRGTEAFFGQGTRLTVV.

V usage is TRBV6-6 and J usage is TRBJ1-3, with a possible D match to TRBD1 (6 bases). Trimming cost V 2 bases and J 1 base, with 12 bases left between them. Germline values: CDR1 MNHNY, CDR2 SVGAGI (reference sequence). The CDR3 totals 16 residues. This chain's CDR3 is CASSYAQGESGNTIYF. The CDR3 DNA follows: TGTGCCAGCAGTTACGCACAGGGCGAATCTGGAAACACCATATATTTT.

The rearrangement links TRBV9 to TRBJ2-1; D is undetermined. Germline CDR1 SGDLS, CDR2 YYNGEE. V shed 4 bases and J shed 12 bases, with 14 bases lying between them. The CDR3 is 12 residues long. The CDR3 nucleotides are TGTGCCAGCAGCCCAACGAGATCTGTGCAGTTCTTC. Its translation is CASSPTRSVQFF.

The rearrangement links TRBV28 to TRBJ2-1; 9 bases line up with TRBD1. Germline CDR1 is MDHEN and CDR2 is SYDVKM. The CDR3 is made up of 14 amino acids. V trimming: 1 base; J trimming: 9 bases; junction bases outside the gene matches: 4. DNA for the CDR3: TGTGCCAGCAGTTTATACACAGGGGGCCTTGAGCAGTTCTTC. Encoded protein: CASSLYTGGLEQFF. The full variable domain, its missing parts supplied by reference TRBV28 and TRBJ2-1, is DVKVTQSSRYLVKRTGEKVFLECVQDMDHENMFWYRQDPGLGLRLIYFSYDVKMKEKGDIPEGYSVSREKKERFSLILESASTNQTSMYLCASSLYTGGLEQFFGPGTRLTVL.

This chain links TRBV11-2 with TRBJ2-3; 12 bases are a match to TRBD2. The J segment lost 5 bases and the V segment lost 0 bases, leaving 3 bases of the junction unmatched. The V gene's germline CDR1 is SGHAT and CDR2 FQNNGV. This CDR3 has 16 residues. The CDR3 DNA reads TGTGCCAGCAGCTTAGAACTAGCGGGGGGTTTAGATACGCAGTATTTT. Translation: CASSLELAGGLDTQYF.